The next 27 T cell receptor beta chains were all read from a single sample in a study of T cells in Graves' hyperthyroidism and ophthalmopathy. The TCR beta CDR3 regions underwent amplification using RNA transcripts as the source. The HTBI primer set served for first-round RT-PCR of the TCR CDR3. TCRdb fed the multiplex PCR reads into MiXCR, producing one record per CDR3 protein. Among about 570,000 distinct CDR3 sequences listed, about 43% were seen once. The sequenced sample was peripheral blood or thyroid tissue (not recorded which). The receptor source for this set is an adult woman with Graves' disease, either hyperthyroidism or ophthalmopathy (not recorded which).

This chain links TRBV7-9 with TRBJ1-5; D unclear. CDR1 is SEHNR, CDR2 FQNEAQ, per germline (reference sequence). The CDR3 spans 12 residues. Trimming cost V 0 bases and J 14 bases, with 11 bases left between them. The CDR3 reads CASSLAPDYEHF. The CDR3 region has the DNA TGTGCCAGCAGCTTAGCGCCGGACTACGAGCATTTT.

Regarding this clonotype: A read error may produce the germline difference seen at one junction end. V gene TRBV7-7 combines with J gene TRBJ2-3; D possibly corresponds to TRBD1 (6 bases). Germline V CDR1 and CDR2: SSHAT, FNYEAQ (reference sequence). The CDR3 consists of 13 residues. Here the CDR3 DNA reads TGTGCTAGCAGCCTCGGGACACGGGATACGCAGTATTTT. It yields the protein CASSLGTRDTQYF. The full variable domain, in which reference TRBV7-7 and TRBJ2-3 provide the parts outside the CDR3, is GAGVSQSPRYKVTKRGQDVTLRCDPISSHATLYWYQQALGQGPEFLTYFNYEAQPDKSGLPSDRFSAERPEGSISTLTIQRTEQRDSAMYRCASSLGTRDTQYFGPGTRLTVL.

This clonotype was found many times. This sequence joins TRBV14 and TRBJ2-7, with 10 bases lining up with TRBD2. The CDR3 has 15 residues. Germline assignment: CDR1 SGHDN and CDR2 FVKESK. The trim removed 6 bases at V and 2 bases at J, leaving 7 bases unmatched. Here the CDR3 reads CASSIGLAATYEQYF. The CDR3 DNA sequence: TGTGCCAGCAGTATTGGACTAGCGGCAACCTACGAGCAGTACTTC.

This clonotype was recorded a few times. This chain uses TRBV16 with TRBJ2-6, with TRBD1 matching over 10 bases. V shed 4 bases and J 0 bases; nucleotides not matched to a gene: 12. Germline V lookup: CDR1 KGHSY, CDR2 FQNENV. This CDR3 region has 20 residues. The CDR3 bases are TGTGCCAGCAGCCTACTTTGGTTTGGGACAGGGGACTCTGGGGCCAACGTCCTGACTTTC. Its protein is CASSLLWFGTGDSGANVLTF.

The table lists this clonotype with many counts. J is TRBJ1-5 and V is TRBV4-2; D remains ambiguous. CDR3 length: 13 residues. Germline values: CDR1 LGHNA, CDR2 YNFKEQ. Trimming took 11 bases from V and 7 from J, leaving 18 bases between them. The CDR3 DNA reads TGTGCCGGTTCGGAGGGTCTCAACCAGCCCCAGCATTTT. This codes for CAGSEGLNQPQHF.

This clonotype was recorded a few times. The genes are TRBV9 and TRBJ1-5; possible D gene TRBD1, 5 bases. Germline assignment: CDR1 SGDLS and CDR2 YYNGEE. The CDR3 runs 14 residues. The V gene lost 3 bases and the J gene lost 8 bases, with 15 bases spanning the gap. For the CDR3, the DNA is TGTGCCAGCAGCGCCGGGGACGCTGGAGAGCCCCAGCATTTT. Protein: CASSAGDAGEPQHF.

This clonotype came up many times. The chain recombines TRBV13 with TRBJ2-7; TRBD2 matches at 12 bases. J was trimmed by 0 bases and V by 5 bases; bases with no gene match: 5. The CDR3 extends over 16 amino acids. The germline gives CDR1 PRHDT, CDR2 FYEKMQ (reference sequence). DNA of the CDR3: TGTGCCAGCAGCCCCGCTAGCGGGAGGGCCTCCTACGAGCAGTACTTC. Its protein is CASSPASGRASYEQYF. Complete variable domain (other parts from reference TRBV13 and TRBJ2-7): AAGVIQSPRHLIKEKRETATLKCYPIPRHDTVYWYQQGPGQDPQFLISFYEKMQSDKGSIPDRFSAQQFSDYHSELNMSSLELGDSALYFCASSPASGRASYEQYFGPGTRLTVT.

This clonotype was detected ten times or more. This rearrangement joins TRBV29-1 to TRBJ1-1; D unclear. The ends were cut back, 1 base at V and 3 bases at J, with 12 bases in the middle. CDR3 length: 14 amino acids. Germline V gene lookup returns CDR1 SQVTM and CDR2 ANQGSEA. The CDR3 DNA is TGCAGCGTTGAAGCGGGTGGGCGATACACTGAAGCTTTCTTT. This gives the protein CSVEAGGRYTEAFF.

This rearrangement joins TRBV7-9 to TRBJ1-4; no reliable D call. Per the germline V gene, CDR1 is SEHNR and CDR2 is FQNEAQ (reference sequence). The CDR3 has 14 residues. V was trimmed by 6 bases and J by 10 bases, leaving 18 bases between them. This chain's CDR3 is CASSPPWGSPKLFF. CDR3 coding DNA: TGTGCCAGCAGTCCCCCTTGGGGATCGCCAAAACTGTTTTTT.

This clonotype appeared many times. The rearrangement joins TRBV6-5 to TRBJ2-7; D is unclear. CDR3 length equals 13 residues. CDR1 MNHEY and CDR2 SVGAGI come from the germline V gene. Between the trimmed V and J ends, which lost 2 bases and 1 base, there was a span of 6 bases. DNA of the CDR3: TGTGCCAGCAGTTACCTCGAGTCCTACGAGCAGTACTTC. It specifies CASSYLESYEQYF.

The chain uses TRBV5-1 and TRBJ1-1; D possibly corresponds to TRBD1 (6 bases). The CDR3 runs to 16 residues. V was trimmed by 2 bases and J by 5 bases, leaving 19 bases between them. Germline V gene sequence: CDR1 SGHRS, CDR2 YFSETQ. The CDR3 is CASSLSQSQGGTEAFF. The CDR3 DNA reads TGCGCCAGCAGCTTATCGCAGTCACAAGGGGGAACTGAAGCTTTCTTT.

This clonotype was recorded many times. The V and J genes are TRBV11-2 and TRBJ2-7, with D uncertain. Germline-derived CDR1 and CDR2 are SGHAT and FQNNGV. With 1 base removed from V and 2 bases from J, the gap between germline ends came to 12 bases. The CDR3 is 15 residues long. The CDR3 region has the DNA TGTGCCAGCAGCTTAGGACCCGCTTTGACCTACGAGCAGTACTTC. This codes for CASSLGPALTYEQYF.

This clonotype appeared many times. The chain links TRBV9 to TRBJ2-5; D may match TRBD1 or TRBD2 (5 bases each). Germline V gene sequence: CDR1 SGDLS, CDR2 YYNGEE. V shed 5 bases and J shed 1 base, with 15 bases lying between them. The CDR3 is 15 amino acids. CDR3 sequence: CASSPTGRRQETQYF. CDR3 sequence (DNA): TGTGCCAGCAGTCCTACGGGACGCCGCCAAGAGACCCAGTACTTC.

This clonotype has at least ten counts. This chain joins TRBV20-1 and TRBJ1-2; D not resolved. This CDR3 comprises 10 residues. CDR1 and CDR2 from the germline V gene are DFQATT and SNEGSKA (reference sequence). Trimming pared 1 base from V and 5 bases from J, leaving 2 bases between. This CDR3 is CSARGYGYTF. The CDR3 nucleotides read TGCAGTGCTAGAGGATATGGCTACACCTTC.

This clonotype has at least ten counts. The chain's CDR3 is CASRTTGGETQYF. The CDR3 DNA follows: TGTGCCAGCAGGACAACGGGAGGGGAGACCCAGTACTTC. V and J are TRBV6-5 and TRBJ2-5; 8 positions match TRBD2. This CDR3 contains 13 residues. V lost 6 bases, J lost 5 bases, and 5 bases stayed unmatched. Per germline, CDR1 MNHEY and CDR2 SVGAGI.

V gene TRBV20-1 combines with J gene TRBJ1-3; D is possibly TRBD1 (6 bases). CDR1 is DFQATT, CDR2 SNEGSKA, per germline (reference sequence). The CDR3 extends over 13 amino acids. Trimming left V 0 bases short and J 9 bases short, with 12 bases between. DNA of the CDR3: TGCAGTGCTAGAGAGGCAGGGGCACGCACCATATATTTT. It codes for CSAREAGARTIYF.

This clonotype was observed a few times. In DNA form, the CDR3 reads TGCGCCAGCAGCAGGGACAGGGGGCAAACTGAAGCTTTCTTT. Its protein is CASSRDRGQTEAFF. The V gene is TRBV5-1, the J gene TRBJ1-1; 12 nucleotides line up with TRBD1. Per germline, CDR1 SGHRS and CDR2 YFSETQ. The CDR3 loop spans 14 amino acids. V was clipped by 4 bases and J by 5 bases; unmatched bases: 3.

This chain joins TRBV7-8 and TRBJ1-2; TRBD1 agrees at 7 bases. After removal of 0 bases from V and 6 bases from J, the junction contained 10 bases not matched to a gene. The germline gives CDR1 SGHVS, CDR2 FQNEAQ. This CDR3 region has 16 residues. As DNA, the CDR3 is TGTGCCAGCAGCTTAGCTCAGTATTCGACAGGGCATGGCTACACCTTC. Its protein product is CASSLAQYSTGHGYTF.

CDR3 nucleotide sequence: TGCGCCAGCAGCTCGACAGGGGGCTCCTATTCAGAGACCCAGTACTTC. Its protein product is CASSSTGGSYSETQYF. V gene TRBV5-1 combines with J gene TRBJ2-5, with 10 bases matching TRBD1. Trimming cost V 3 bases and J 4 bases; bases outside gene matches: 9. The CDR3 is 16 amino acids. Germline V gene sequence: CDR1 SGHRS, CDR2 YFSETQ.

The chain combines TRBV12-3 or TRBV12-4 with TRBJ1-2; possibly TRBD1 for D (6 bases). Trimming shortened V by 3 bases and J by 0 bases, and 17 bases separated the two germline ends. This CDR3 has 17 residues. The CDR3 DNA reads TGTGCCAGCAGTTTTCAGGGGTCTATCGTGGCTAACTATGGCTACACCTTC. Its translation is CASSFQGSIVANYGYTF.

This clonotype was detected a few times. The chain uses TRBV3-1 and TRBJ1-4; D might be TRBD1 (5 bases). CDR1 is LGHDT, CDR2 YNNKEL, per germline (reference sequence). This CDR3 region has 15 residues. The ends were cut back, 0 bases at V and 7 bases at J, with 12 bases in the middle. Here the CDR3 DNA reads TGTGCCAGCAGCCAAGATGGGGGGATAAGTGAAAAACTGTTTTTT. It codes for CASSQDGGISEKLFF.

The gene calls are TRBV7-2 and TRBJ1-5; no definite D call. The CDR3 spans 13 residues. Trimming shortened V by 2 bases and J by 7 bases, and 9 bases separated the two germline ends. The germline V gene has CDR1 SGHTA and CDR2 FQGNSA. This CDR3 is CASSLRNEQPQHF. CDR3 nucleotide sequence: TGTGCCAGCAGCTTACGGAACGAACAGCCCCAGCATTTT.

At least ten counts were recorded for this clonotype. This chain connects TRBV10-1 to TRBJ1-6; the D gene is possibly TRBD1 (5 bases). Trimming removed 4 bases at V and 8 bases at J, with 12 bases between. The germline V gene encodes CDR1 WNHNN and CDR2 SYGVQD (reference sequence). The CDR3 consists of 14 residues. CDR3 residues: CASSGGTEDSPLHF. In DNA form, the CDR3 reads TGCGCCAGCAGTGGGGGGACTGAAGATTCACCCCTCCACTTT.

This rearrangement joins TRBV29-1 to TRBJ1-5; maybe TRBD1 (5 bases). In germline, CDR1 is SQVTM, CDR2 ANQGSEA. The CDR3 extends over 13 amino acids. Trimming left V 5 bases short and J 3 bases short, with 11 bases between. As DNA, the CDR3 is TGCAGCGTTAGACAGAGTCCCAATCAGCCCCAGCATTTT. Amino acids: CSVRQSPNQPQHF.

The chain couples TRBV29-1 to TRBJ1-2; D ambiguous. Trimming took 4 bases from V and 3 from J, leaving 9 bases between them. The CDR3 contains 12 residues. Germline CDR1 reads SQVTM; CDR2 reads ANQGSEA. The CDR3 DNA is TGCAGCGTTGGGAACGGATACTATGGCTACACCTTC. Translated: CSVGNGYYGYTF.

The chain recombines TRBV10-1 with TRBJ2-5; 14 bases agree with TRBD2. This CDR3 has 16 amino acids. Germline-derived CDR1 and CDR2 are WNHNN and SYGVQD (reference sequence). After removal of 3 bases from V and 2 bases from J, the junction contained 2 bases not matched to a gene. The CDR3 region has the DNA TGCGCCAGCAGTGACGGACTAGCGGGAGGACAAGAGACCCAGTACTTC. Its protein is CASSDGLAGGQETQYF.

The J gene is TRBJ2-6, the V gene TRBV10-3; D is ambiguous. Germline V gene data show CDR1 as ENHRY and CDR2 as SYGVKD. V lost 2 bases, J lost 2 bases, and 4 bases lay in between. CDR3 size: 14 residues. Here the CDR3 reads CAISEETGANVLTF. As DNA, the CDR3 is TGTGCCATCAGTGAGGAGACTGGGGCCAACGTCCTGACTTTC.